Below, 10 T cell receptor beta chains from the same sample are listed, as sequenced in a study of blood T cell repertoires in COVID-19. Produced via immunoSEQ multiplex PCR; TCRdb's table is partial and in-frame only. This table holds 80,000 to 90,000 clones, about 85% found once. The sequenced material came from peripheral blood. The receptors were gathered from a woman between 65 and 79 years old with acute or convalescent COVID-19.

The chain links TRBV19 to TRBJ1-4, with 9 positions matching TRBD1. The germline CDR1 and CDR2 sequences are LNHDA and SQIVND (reference sequence). The CDR3 loop spans 16 amino acids. With 4 bases clipped from V and 7 bases from J, the junction kept 10 bases outside the gene matches. Here the CDR3 reads CASSTRTGVRAEKLFF. The DNA of the CDR3 is TGTGCCAGTAGTACCAGGACAGGGGTGCGCGCTGAAAAACTGTTTTTT.

V is TRBV12-5 and J is TRBJ2-2; the D gene is possibly TRBD1 (5 bases). Germline loops: CDR1 LGHNT, CDR2 FRNRAP. Trimming took off 3 bases at V and 9 bases at J, with 17 bases between the two ends. This CDR3 has 15 residues. This chain's CDR3 is CASGFLGNRNRELFF. The CDR3 nucleotides read TGTGCTAGTGGTTTTCTGGGCAACAGGAACCGGGAGCTGTTTTTT.

The V and J genes are TRBV14 and TRBJ1-1, with a possible D match to TRBD1 (5 bases). This CDR3 spans 16 amino acids. V gave up 4 bases and J gave up 1 base, with 16 bases separating them. CDR1 and CDR2 (germline): SGHDN, FVKESK. The CDR3 reads CASSLIIGTPNTEAFF. In DNA, the CDR3 is TGTGCCAGCAGCCTCATAATAGGGACTCCGAACACTGAAGCTTTCTTT.

The chain is built from TRBV3-1 (or the pseudogene TRBV3-2) and TRBJ1-2, with 7 bases fitting TRBD1. J lost 5 bases, V lost 4 bases, and 10 bases had no gene match. The CDR3 extends over 15 amino acids. Germline CDR1 LGHDT, CDR2 YNNKEL (reference sequence). Here the CDR3 reads CASSLSRDRLYGYTF. The CDR3, as DNA: TGTGCCAGCAGCCTTTCCCGGGACAGATTATATGGCTACACCTTC.

Worth noting for this clone: The sample carries other DNA sequences with the same CDR3. CDR3 nucleotide sequence: TGTGCCAGCAGTGAAGCGACAGGAAGGAACACTGAAGCTTTCTTT. Protein sequence: CASSEATGRNTEAFF. This rearrangement joins TRBV2 to TRBJ1-1; D might be TRBD1 (6 bases). The CDR3 is 15 residues long. V lost 0 bases and J lost 1, with 9 bases in between. The germline CDR1 and CDR2 sequences are SNHLY and FYNNEI.

J is TRBJ1-4 and V is TRBV9; possibly TRBD1 for D (5 bases). This CDR3 contains 15 residues. Germline-derived CDR1 and CDR2 are SGDLS and YYNGEE. V gave up 0 bases and J gave up 6 bases, with 12 bases separating them. For the CDR3, the DNA is TGTGCCAGCAGCGTAGTCCTGGCGGGGGATGAAAAACTGTTTTTT. Its protein product is CASSVVLAGDEKLFF. Filled out from reference TRBV9 and TRBJ1-4, the complete variable domain reads DSGVTQTPKHLITATGQRVTLRCSPRSGDLSVYWYQQSLDQGLQFLIQYYNGEERAKGNILERFSAQQFPDLHSELNLSSLELGDSALYFCASSVVLAGDEKLFFGSGTQLSVL.

V is TRBV10-3 and J is TRBJ2-3; 8 bases are a match to TRBD1. CDR3 size: 16 residues. The V gene's germline CDR1 is ENHRY and CDR2 SYGVKD. Unmatched junction bases numbered 7, after V lost 4 bases and J lost 1 base. The DNA for the CDR3 is TGTGCCATCAGTGCCCAGGGGGCGGTTGGCACAGATACGCAGTATTTT. Translation gives CAISAQGAVGTDTQYF.

This clone was observed a single time. The chain joins TRBV14 to TRBJ2-3; weak D call: TRBD2 (6 bases). Germline V gives CDR1 SGHDN, CDR2 FVKESK. The V end lost 6 bases, the J end lost 0 bases, and 13 bases lay between the germline ends. This CDR3 spans 15 amino acids. CDR3 DNA: TGTGCCAGCAGACCGAGCGGGTCTAGCACAGATACGCAGTATTTT. Translated: CASRPSGSSTDTQYF.

This clone was counted a single time. CDR3 region: CASSLVPGTSGRAGEQFF. In DNA form, the CDR3 reads TGTGCCAGCAGCTTAGTTCCTGGGACTAGCGGGAGGGCCGGAGAGCAGTTCTTC. This chain connects TRBV7-2 to TRBJ2-1; 16 bases line up with TRBD2. V was pared by 1 base and J by 10 bases, with 10 bases of the junction left unmatched. Per germline, CDR1 SGHTA and CDR2 FQGNSA. The CDR3 loop spans 18 amino acids.

This clone showed up just once. V and J are TRBV5-6 and TRBJ1-4; 7 bases match TRBD1. V lost 0 bases to trimming and J lost 7 bases; unmatched junction nucleotides: 6. This CDR3 is built from 15 residues. CDR1 and CDR2 from the germline V gene are SGHDT and YYEEEE. CDR3 residues: CASSLEQGVAEKLFF. CDR3 in DNA: TGTGCCAGCAGCTTGGAGCAGGGGGTGGCTGAAAAACTGTTTTTT.